This record looks at one TCR beta chain sequence and its context. The antigen remains undetermined. The sample belongs to a study of long-term antiretroviral therapy in people with HIV. Study findings and constraints: Post-ART samples showed increased diversity that remained below transplant donor control levels. Regardless of time point, clones expanded before ART dominated the repertoire.

The run of the v3.0 immunoSEQ assay was at survey level. The sequencing target was about 35,000-55,000 T-cell genomes per sample. The data were produced by immunoSEQ multiplex PCR, yet TCRdb's version contains in-frame clones alone and is incomplete. The sample lists 15,000 to 20,000 clones, 88% occurring once. With 3 bases removed from V and 0 bases from J, the gap between germline ends came to 15 bases. Germline lookup yields CDR1 SEHNR and CDR2 FQNEAQ (reference sequence). The CDR3 extends over 16 amino acids. Treatment for all HIV-infected participants took place in the United States. This TCR came from a man in his fifties with HIV. The chain carries TRBV7-9 and TRBJ2-7; no firm D call. The source material was unsorted PBMCs, sampled 6.9 years after starting antiretroviral therapy. In nucleotides, the CDR3 is TGTGCCAGCAGCTTCCACCGTAATGGGGTCTCCTACGAGCAGTACTTC. Protein: CASSFHRNGVSYEQYF.